The rows below give T cell receptor beta chains drawn from one sample of a study of T cell responses to AZD1222 COVID-19 vaccine. Here immunoSEQ multiplex PCR was the method, and the copy in TCRdb shows in-frame clones only, minus some. Altogether over 90,000 clones are present, 80% to 90% being singletons, with the ten largest covering 20% to 25%. This specimen consisted of peripheral blood, obtained on day 0 of AZD1222 vaccination. The receptors were gathered from an adult in good health. Each CDR3 is given with its conserved first and last residue. The D gene is left open where the match is weak. Size values are once, few and many counts, or a class for expanded clones, and some rows have none.

D	V	J	size	CDR3	DNA
-	TRBV7-2	TRBJ1-5	-	CASSQDSANQPQHF	TGTGCCAGCAGCCAAGACAGCGCTAATCAGCCCCAGCATTTT
TRBD1	TRBV12-3/TRBV12-4	TRBJ1-1	-	CASSLEGAMAFF	TGTGCCAGCAGTTTGGAGGGGGCAATGGCTTTCTTT
TRBD2	TRBV4-3	TRBJ2-5	-	CASSRGGVGQETQYF	TGCGCCAGCAGCCGCGGGGGAGTAGGCCAAGAGACCCAGTACTTC
-	TRBV11-2	TRBJ1-2	-	CASSLEYGYTF	TGTGCCAGCAGCTTAGAATATGGCTACACCTTC
TRBD2	TRBV5-1	TRBJ2-7	-	CASSPPSGRAGGQYF	TGCGCCAGCAGCCCCCCCAGCGGGAGGGCCGGCGGGCAGTACTTC
-	TRBV19	TRBJ2-6	-	CAVSGSSSGANVLTF	TGTGCCGTGTCAGGGTCCTCCTCTGGGGCCAACGTCCTGACTTTC
-	TRBV5-4	TRBJ1-4	-	CASSPGGVTTNEKLFF	TGTGCCAGCAGCCCCGGAGGGGTCACAACTAATGAAAAACTGTTTTTT
-	TRBV7-2	TRBJ1-1	-	CASSPGSGAGNTEAFF	TGTGCCAGCAGCCCGGGGAGTGGAGCCGGGAACACTGAAGCTTTCTTT
TRBD1	TRBV5-1	TRBJ1-1	-	CASSVQGAGDTEAFF	TGCGCCAGCAGCGTTCAGGGGGCGGGCGACACTGAAGCTTTCTTT
-	TRBV25-1	TRBJ1-6	once	CASSYGAFSPLHF	TGTGCCAGCAGTTACGGTGCCTTTTCACCCCTCCACTTT
TRBD2	TRBV10-3	TRBJ2-3	-	CAISEGEGNTQYF	TGTGCCATCAGTGAGGGGGAGGGAAATACGCAGTATTTT
-	TRBV18	TRBJ2-5	-	CASSPLRRAEETQYF	TGTGCCAGCTCACCACTTCGCAGGGCGGAAGAGACCCAGTACTTC
-	TRBV19	TRBJ2-1	-	CASSMGSYNEQFF	TGTGCCAGTAGTATGGGGTCCTACAATGAGCAGTTCTTC
-	TRBV6-1	TRBJ1-6	-	CASSEAGHGLGSPLHF	TGTGCCAGCAGTGAAGCGGGGCACGGTTTAGGTTCACCCCTCCACTTT
-	TRBV5-1	TRBJ1-1	-	CASSFDGEQMNTEAFF	TGCGCCAGCAGTTTTGATGGGGAACAAATGAACACTGAAGCTTTCTTT
-	TRBV11-2	TRBJ1-6	-	CASSKGLYSPLHF	TGTGCCAGCAGCAAGGGCCTTTATTCACCCCTCCACTTT
-	TRBV4-1	TRBJ2-2	-	CASSLSGQGGNTGELFF	TGCGCCAGCAGCCTCTCGGGGCAGGGAGGGAACACCGGGGAGCTGTTTTTT
-	TRBV19	TRBJ1-1	-	CASNKAGYWAEAFF	TGTGCCAGTAACAAAGCAGGGTATTGGGCTGAAGCTTTCTTT
-	TRBV7-3	TRBJ2-7	-	CASSPRGTNRHEQYF	TGTGCCAGCAGCCCCCGGGGCACAAACCGTCACGAGCAGTACTTC
TRBD2	TRBV29-1	TRBJ2-5	-	CSVDTGGEETQYF	TGCAGCGTCGATACGGGAGGGGAAGAGACCCAGTACTTC